A selection of T cell receptor beta chains follows, all from one sample in a study of shared clonotypes between healthy human individuals. Measured with immunoSEQ multiplex PCR; TCRdb has only the in-frame clones, and not every one. This repertoire shows around 2.5 million clones, approximately 94% found once; its top ten account for about 0.39%. Sequences were obtained from naive CD4+ T cells from PBMCs. These receptors originate from a man in his late teens or twenties in good health. Some clones in this sample may be carry-over from other donors' samples. The CDR3 runs from the conserved cysteine through the conserved F or W. The D gene is left open where the match is weak.

v_call	d_call	j_call	cdr3_length	cdr3_nt	cdr3_aa
TRBV6-5	.	TRBJ1-2	12	TGTGCCAGCAGTTCAAGTTGGCGTGGCTACACCTTC	CASSSSWRGYTF
TRBV18	TRBD1	TRBJ1-3	17	TGTGCCAGCTCACAAGACAGGGGGGACATCTCTGGAAACACCATATATTTT	CASSQDRGDISGNTIYF
TRBV6-5	.	TRBJ2-1	15	TGTGCCAGCAGTTACGGGCCCCTCTCCTACAATGAGCAGTTCTTC	CASSYGPLSYNEQFF
TRBV2	.	TRBJ2-7	15	TGTGCCAGCAGGACTATTAGGACGGGGCCCGGGCAGCAGTACTTC	CASRTIRTGPGQQYF
TRBV29-1	.	TRBJ2-7	11	TGCAGCGTTTCCAGCCTCGGGGGGCAGTACTTC	CSVSSLGGQYF
TRBV15	.	TRBJ2-1	15	TGTGCCACCAGCGGTGGGACTGCCTCCTACAATGAGCAGTTCTTC	CATSGGTASYNEQFF
TRBV7-2	TRBD2	TRBJ2-5	14	TGTGCCAGCAGCTTCACCTGGGAGGGAGAGACCCAGTACTTC	CASSFTWEGETQYF
TRBV5-5	TRBD1	TRBJ2-3	15	TGTGCCAGTCAAGCACAGGGGGCGAGCACAGATACGCAGTATTTT	CASQAQGASTDTQYF
TRBV30	.	TRBJ2-5	12	TGTGCCTGGAGGGGAATACAGGAGACCCAGTACTTC	CAWRGIQETQYF
TRBV28	TRBD2	TRBJ2-7	14	TGTGCCAGCGAAAGCGGGGGGAGCTCCTACGAGCAGTACTTC	CASESGGSSYEQYF
TRBV21-1	.	TRBJ2-3	13	TGTGCCAGCAGCAACCCATGGGAGGGTACGCAGTATTTT	CASSNPWEGTQYF
TRBV18	TRBD1	TRBJ2-2	16	TGTGCCAGCTCACCACAGGACAGGGCGGGCACCGGGGAGCTGTTTTTT	CASSPQDRAGTGELFF
TRBV6-1	.	TRBJ2-2	15	TGTGCCAGCAGGCTACAGGGTGTTATTACCGGGGAGCTGTTTTTT	CASRLQGVITGELFF
TRBV6-1	TRBD1	TRBJ2-7	14	TGTGCCAGCAGGCAGGGGGCCATCTCCTACGAGCAGTACTTC	CASRQGAISYEQYF
TRBV19	.	TRBJ2-5	19	TGTGCCAGTAGTCCTCCCGCCCCTTCACTGACTAGAAAGGGAGAGACCCAGTACTTC	CASSPPAPSLTRKGETQYF